This T cell receptor (beta chain) was found in a study of regulatory T cells in long-lasting Graves disease. Time point given: newly diagnosed GD, antithyroid drugs for less than 3 months. Scientists built the TCR library using RNA that was extracted from PBMCs. Arm-PCR of CDR3 regions and iRepertoire HTBI primers were the basis on which TCR beta libraries were built. MiXCR was run by TCRdb on the multiplex PCR reads, yielding one entry per CDR3 protein. The table lists about 500,000 distinct CDR3 sequences, around 13% of them singletons, with approximately 9% in the top ten. This clonotype has a count of ten or more. These records were also assigned to another study, of T cells in Graves' hyperthyroidism and ophthalmopathy. From that report: Diagnoses used clinical symptoms, serum thyroxine and TRAb, thyroid ultrasound and orbital computed tomography. HTBI primers drove first-round RT-PCR of the TCR CDR3.

This clonotype originated in a woman aged 25 to 45 with Graves disease. This material consisted of peripheral blood mononuclear cells (PBMCs), taken at new diagnosis, from a patient treated with antithyroid drugs.

CDR3 in DNA: TGTGCCAGCAGTTTGGGGGGGACCGCTAGCAATCAGCCCCAGCATTTT. This sequence encodes CASSLGGTASNQPQHF. The rearrangement uses TRBV12-3 or TRBV12-4 and TRBJ1-5, with TRBD1 as a possible D gene (5 bases). This CDR3 is 16 amino acids long. Trimming pared 3 bases from V and 0 bases from J, leaving 12 bases between.